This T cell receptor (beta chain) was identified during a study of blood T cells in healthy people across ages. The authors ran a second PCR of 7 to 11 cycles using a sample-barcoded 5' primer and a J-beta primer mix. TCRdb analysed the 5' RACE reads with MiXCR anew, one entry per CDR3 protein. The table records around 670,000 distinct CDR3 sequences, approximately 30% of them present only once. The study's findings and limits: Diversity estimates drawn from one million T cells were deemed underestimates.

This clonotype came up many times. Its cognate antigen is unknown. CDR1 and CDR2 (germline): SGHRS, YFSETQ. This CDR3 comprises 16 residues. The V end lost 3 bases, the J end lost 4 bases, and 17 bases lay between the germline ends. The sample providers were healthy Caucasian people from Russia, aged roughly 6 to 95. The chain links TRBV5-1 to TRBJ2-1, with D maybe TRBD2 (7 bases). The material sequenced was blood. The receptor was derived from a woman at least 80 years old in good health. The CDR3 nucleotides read TGCGCCAGCAGCTCCGATGTGCGGGGGACATACAATGAGCAGTTCTTC. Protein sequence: CASSSDVRGTYNEQFF.